Listed below are T cell receptor beta chains from one sample, sequenced in a study of T-cell reconstitution after alpha-beta-depleted transplantation in children. A single record per CDR3 protein comes from TCRdb applying MiXCR to the PCR reads. The sample lists about 200,000 distinct CDR3 sequences; roughly 18% were seen once. Specimen: PBMCs, mostly from graft donor cells, collected 360 days after TCRalphabeta/CD19-depleted stem cell transplant. These TCRs come from a male patient aged 2 to 10 who had a stem cell transplant for acute lymphoblastic leukemia, so the T cells may come from the graft donor. Each CDR3 is given with its conserved first and last residue. The D gene is left open where the match is weak. Where a row states a size, it is once, few, many or the class of an expanded clone; other rows omit it.

>few|TRBV12-3/TRBV12-4|TRBJ2-3|.
CASSLAGASTDTQYF
TGTGCCAGCAGTTTAGCGGGGGCTAGCACAGATACGCAGTATTTT
>many|TRBV15|TRBJ2-3|.
CATSVPPSPAQYF
TGTGCCACCAGCGTCCCCCCCAGTCCGGCGCAGTATTTT
>.|TRBV20-1|TRBJ2-3|.
CSAERLTGTRLDTQYF
TGCAGTGCTGAACGGCTAACCGGGACCCGCTTGGATACGCAGTATTTT
>.|TRBV29-1|TRBJ2-7|TRBD1
CSVETGIYEQYF
TGCAGCGTTGAGACAGGGATCTACGAGCAGTACTTC
>.|TRBV18|TRBJ2-2|.
CASSTGATGELFF
TGTGCCAGCTCAACGGGGGCGACCGGGGAGCTGTTTTTT
>.|TRBV4-3|TRBJ2-6|.
CASSQDWASGANVLTF
TGCGCCAGCAGCCAAGATTGGGCTAGCGGGGCCAACGTCCTGACTTTC
>.|TRBV10-2|TRBJ2-1|TRBD1
CASTPRTGGDYEQFF
TGCGCCAGCACCCCACGGACAGGGGGAGACTATGAGCAGTTCTTC
>few|TRBV7-6|TRBJ2-3|.
CASSPSVLALSTDTQYF
TGTGCCAGCAGCCCCTCGGTGTTAGCTTTGAGCACAGATACGCAGTATTTT
>few|TRBV20-1|TRBJ2-3|.
CSARGSERSDTQYF
TGCAGTGCACGTGGTTCCGAGCGTTCAGATACGCAGTATTTT
>.|TRBV7-2|TRBJ1-4|.
CASSWTGGEKLFF
TGTGCCAGCAGTTGGACGGGGGGTGAAAAACTGTTTTTT
>.|TRBV6-2/TRBV6-3|TRBJ2-5|.
CASGPSLTGLQYF
TGTGCCAGCGGTCCCTCTCTGACCGGCCTCCAGTACTTC
>.|TRBV5-6|TRBJ2-5|.
CASSFRRYQETQYF
TGTGCCAGCAGCTTTAGGCGTTACCAAGAGACCCAGTACTTC
>many|TRBV24-1|TRBJ2-1|.
CATSDSSYNEQFF
TGTGCCACCAGTGATTCCTCCTACAATGAGCAGTTCTTC
>.|TRBV3-1|TRBJ1-5|TRBD1
CASSLGTGGAVSNQPQHF
TGTGCCAGCAGCCTCGGGACAGGGGGCGCCGTGAGCAATCAGCCCCAGCATTTT
>few|TRBV5-1|TRBJ2-2|TRBD1
CASSAVGTATGELFF
TGCGCCAGCAGCGCAGTCGGGACAGCCACCGGGGAGCTGTTTTTT
>.|TRBV15|TRBJ2-5|.
CATSRDGDRQETQYF
TGTGCCACCAGCAGAGATGGCGACAGACAAGAGACCCAGTACTTC
>few|TRBV12-5|TRBJ1-1|.
CASGLSGITEAFF
TGTGCTAGTGGTTTGTCAGGGATAACTGAAGCTTTCTTT
>.|TRBV24-1|TRBJ2-6|.
CATIRDNLSGANVLTF
TGTGCCACCATCCGGGACAACCTCTCTGGGGCCAACGTCCTGACTTTC
>few|TRBV14|TRBJ2-5|.
CASSQAGGETQYF
TGTGCCAGCAGCCAAGCTGGAGGAGAGACCCAGTACTTC
>few|TRBV7-2|TRBJ2-3|.
CASSLLGPIGDTQYF
TGTGCCAGCAGCTTACTCGGGCCTATCGGAGATACGCAGTATTTT
>.|TRBV6-2/TRBV6-3|TRBJ1-1|.
CASSYDNRKNTEAFF
TGTGCCAGCAGTTACGACAACAGAAAAAACACTGAAGCTTTCTTT
>few|TRBV4-3|TRBJ2-1|TRBD1
CASSQRQGGTNEQFF
TGCGCCAGCAGCCAAAGACAGGGGGGGACCAATGAGCAGTTCTTC
>.|TRBV5-8|TRBJ1-2|TRBD1
CASRTDRAGYTF
TGTGCCAGCAGAACGGACAGGGCAGGCTACACCTTC
>few|TRBV30|TRBJ2-7|.
CAWSVGGEGYEQYF
TGTGCCTGGAGTGTAGGTGGGGAAGGCTACGAGCAGTACTTC
>few|TRBV11-3|TRBJ2-2|TRBD2
CASSFLGLAGAYTNTGELFF
TGTGCCAGCAGCTTCCTTGGACTAGCGGGGGCCTATACGAACACCGGGGAGCTGTTTTTT
>few|TRBV7-2|TRBJ2-5|.
CASRLGLARQTQYF
TGTGCCAGCAGGCTAGGGCTAGCGAGGCAGACCCAGTACTTC
>few|TRBV12-3/TRBV12-4|TRBJ2-4|.
CASSFPQLENIQYF
TGTGCCAGCAGTTTCCCCCAATTAGAAAACATTCAGTACTTC
>many|TRBV5-1|TRBJ2-1|TRBD1
CASSFRDSYNEQFF
TGCGCCAGCAGCTTCCGGGACAGCTACAATGAGCAGTTCTTC
>.|TRBV20-1|TRBJ2-3|TRBD1
CSARDGQGIDTQYF
TGCAGTGCTAGAGATGGACAGGGGATTGATACGCAGTATTTT
>.|TRBV10-1|TRBJ2-5|TRBD2
CATSGGLRETQYF
TGCGCCACGAGCGGGGGACTGCGAGAGACCCAGTACTTC
>.|TRBV11-1|TRBJ2-7|.
CASSFTRGQSHNYEQYF
TGTGCCAGCAGCTTTACCCGAGGGCAGAGCCATAACTACGAGCAGTACTTC
>.|TRBV5-1|TRBJ2-4|TRBD2
CASSSVSPGLAGNIQYF
TGCGCCAGCAGCTCAGTCTCGCCGGGACTAGCGGGAAACATTCAGTACTTC
>few|TRBV11-3|TRBJ2-2|.
CASSLQSGELFF
TGTGCCAGCAGCTTACAGTCCGGGGAGCTGTTTTTT
>.|TRBV7-6|TRBJ1-1|.
CASSLRQVVDTEAFF
TGTGCCAGCAGCCTCAGACAGGTTGTTGACACTGAAGCTTTCTTT
>.|TRBV7-2|TRBJ2-1|TRBD1
CASSPDRGREQFF
TGTGCCAGCAGTCCGGACAGGGGAAGAGAGCAGTTCTTC
>.|TRBV10-3|TRBJ2-2|.
CANRDGYTGELFF
TGTGCCAACCGGGACGGTTACACCGGGGAGCTGTTTTTT
>few|TRBV5-1|TRBJ2-7|.
CASSLDSRFEQYF
TGCGCCAGCAGCTTGGACAGTCGTTTCGAGCAGTACTTC
>.|TRBV29-1|TRBJ1-1|.
CSVEGRQTEAFF
TGCAGCGTTGAAGGCAGGCAAACTGAAGCTTTCTTT
>.|TRBV3-1|TRBJ2-7|.
CASSQPGYPYEQYF
TGTGCCAGCAGCCAGCCAGGCTACCCCTACGAGCAGTACTTC
>.|TRBV11-1|TRBJ1-2|TRBD1
CASSGMTGANYGYTF
TGTGCCAGCAGCGGGATGACAGGGGCTAACTATGGCTACACCTTC
>few|TRBV5-1|TRBJ2-1|.
CASSLAGFYNEQFF
TGCGCCAGCAGCTTGGCGGGGTTCTACAATGAGCAGTTCTTC
>.|TRBV11-1|TRBJ1-1|.
CASSSELTEAFF
TGTGCCAGCAGCTCTGAGTTGACTGAAGCTTTCTTT
>.|TRBV30|TRBJ2-1|.
CAWKLSGLPSLQFF
TGTGCCTGGAAACTCTCGGGACTCCCATCACTGCAGTTCTTC
>.|TRBV10-3|TRBJ2-7|.
CAISGQGGGPYEQYF
TGTGCCATCAGTGGCCAGGGGGGGGGACCCTACGAGCAGTACTTC
>few|TRBV27|TRBJ2-2|.
CASSLSLGVRTNTGELFF
TGTGCCAGCAGTTTAAGTCTTGGTGTCAGAACAAACACCGGGGAGCTGTTTTTT
>few|TRBV11-2|TRBJ2-1|TRBD2
CASSLDRLAGLYNEQFF
TGTGCCAGCAGCTTAGATCGCCTAGCGGGACTCTACAATGAGCAGTTCTTC
>.|TRBV3-1|TRBJ1-5|.
CASSQDVARDQPQHF
TGTGCCAGCAGCCAAGATGTCGCCAGGGATCAGCCCCAGCATTTT
>.|TRBV10-2|TRBJ2-7|.
CASSQGEQYF
TGCGCCAGCAGTCAAGGCGAGCAGTACTTC
>.|TRBV7-2|TRBJ1-1|.
CASRLGSRTEAFF
TGTGCCAGCAGGTTAGGATCGAGAACTGAAGCTTTCTTT
>.|TRBV24-1|TRBJ2-3|TRBD2
CASSAGQTVADTQYF
TGTGCCTCCTCAGCGGGGCAAACGGTCGCAGATACGCAGTATTTT
>.|TRBV2|TRBJ2-1|.
CASRTKLRQFF
TGTGCCAGCAGGACCAAGTTGAGGCAGTTCTTC
>.|TRBV4-3|TRBJ2-3|.
CASSQVLAGVLRDTQYF
TGCGCCAGCAGCCAAGTTTTAGCAGGGGTCCTTAGAGATACGCAGTATTTT
>few|TRBV5-1|TRBJ2-7|TRBD1
CASSGANRGDSYEQYF
TGCGCCAGCAGCGGCGCCAACAGGGGCGATTCCTACGAGCAGTACTTC
>.|TRBV5-1|TRBJ2-7|.
CASSWNREEQYF
TGCGCCAGCAGCTGGAACAGGGAGGAGCAGTACTTC
>few|TRBV6-6|TRBJ2-5|.
CASGGGTGETQYF
TGTGCCAGCGGTGGGGGGACTGGAGAGACCCAGTACTTC
>.|TRBV10-3|TRBJ2-3|.
CAITAHPRSDTQYF
TGTGCCATCACCGCACACCCTAGGTCAGATACGCAGTATTTT
>.|TRBV19|TRBJ1-4|.
CASHREKLFF
TGTGCCAGTCACCGTGAAAAACTGTTTTTT
>.|TRBV5-1|TRBJ2-3|TRBD2
CASSFTWLAGGPGDTQYF
TGCGCCAGCAGCTTTACTTGGCTAGCGGGGGGCCCAGGAGATACGCAGTATTTT
>few|TRBV6-1|TRBJ1-1|.
CASSTIFEGTEAFF
TGTGCCAGCAGTACAATATTTGAGGGGACTGAAGCTTTCTTT
>.|TRBV20-1|TRBJ2-5|.
CSAVQETQYF
TGCAGTGCTGTTCAAGAGACCCAGTACTTC